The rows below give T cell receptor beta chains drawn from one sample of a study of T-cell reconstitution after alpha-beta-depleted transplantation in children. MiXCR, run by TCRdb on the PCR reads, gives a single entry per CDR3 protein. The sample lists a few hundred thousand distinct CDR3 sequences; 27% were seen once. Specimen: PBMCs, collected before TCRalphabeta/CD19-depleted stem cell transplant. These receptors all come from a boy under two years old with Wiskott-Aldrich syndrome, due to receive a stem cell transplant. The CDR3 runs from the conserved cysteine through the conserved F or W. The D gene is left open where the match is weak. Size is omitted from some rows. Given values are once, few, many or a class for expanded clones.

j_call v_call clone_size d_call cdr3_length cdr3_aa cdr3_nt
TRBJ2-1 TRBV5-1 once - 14 CASSLGDLEDEQFF TGCGCCAGCAGCTTGGGGGACCTTGAGGATGAGCAGTTCTTC
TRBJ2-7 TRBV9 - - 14 CASSVGTLNGEQYF TGTGCCAGCAGCGTAGGGACTTTGAACGGAGAGCAGTACTTC
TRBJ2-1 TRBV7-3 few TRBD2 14 CASSRQPGLGKQFF TGTGCCAGCAGCCGCCAACCGGGACTAGGAAAGCAGTTCTTC
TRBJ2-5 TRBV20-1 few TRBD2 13 CSAATSGAETQYF TGCAGTGCGGCCACTAGCGGGGCAGAGACCCAGTACTTC
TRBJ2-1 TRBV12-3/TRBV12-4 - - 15 CASSPRYVTGNEQFF TGTGCCAGCAGTCCTCGCTACGTGACTGGCAATGAGCAGTTCTTC
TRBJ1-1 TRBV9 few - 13 CASSVEGNTEAFF TGTGCCAGCAGCGTAGAGGGAAACACTGAAGCTTTCTTT
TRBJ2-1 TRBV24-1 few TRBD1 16 CATSDPTDRGGDEQFF TGTGCCACCAGTGACCCTACCGACAGGGGTGGCGATGAGCAGTTCTTC
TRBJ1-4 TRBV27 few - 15 CASSPRLGGNEKLFF TGTGCCAGCAGCCCCCGTTTGGGTGGCAATGAAAAACTGTTTTTT
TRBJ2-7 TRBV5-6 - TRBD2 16 CASSLVVLAGVGEQYF TGTGCCAGCAGCTTGGTGGTGCTAGCGGGAGTAGGAGAGCAGTACTTC
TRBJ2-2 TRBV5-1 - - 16 CASSLAVAANTGELFF TGCGCCAGCAGCTTGGCCGTAGCGGCAAACACCGGGGAGCTGTTTTTT
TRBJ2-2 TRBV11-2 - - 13 CASSVNKPGELFF TGTGCCAGCAGCGTAAACAAACCCGGGGAGCTGTTTTTT
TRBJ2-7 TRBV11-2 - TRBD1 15 CASSSNRGISYEQYF TGTGCCAGCAGCTCGAACAGGGGAATCTCCTACGAGCAGTACTTC
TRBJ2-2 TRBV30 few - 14 CAWSPSFLTGELFF TGTGCCTGGAGTCCATCTTTCCTAACCGGGGAGCTGTTTTTT
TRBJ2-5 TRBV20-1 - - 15 CSARVSAGPQETQYF TGCAGTGCTAGAGTTTCAGCGGGCCCCCAAGAGACCCAGTACTTC
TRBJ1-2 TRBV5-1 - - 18 CASSRLTGGGQLDYGYTF TGCGCCAGCAGCCGCCTTACTGGGGGCGGACAGCTCGACTATGGCTACACCTTC
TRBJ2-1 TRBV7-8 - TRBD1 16 CASSLGGTGGWDEQFF TGTGCCAGCAGCTTAGGAGGGACAGGGGGTTGGGATGAGCAGTTCTTC
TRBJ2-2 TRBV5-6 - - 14 CASSLEVDTGELFF TGTGCCAGCAGCTTGGAAGTGGACACCGGGGAGCTGTTTTTT
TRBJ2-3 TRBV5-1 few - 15 CASSFGQGGADTQYF TGCGCCAGCAGCTTCGGCCAAGGGGGTGCAGATACGCAGTATTTT
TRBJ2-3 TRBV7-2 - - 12 CASSPIEDTQYF TGTGCCAGCAGCCCTATAGAGGATACGCAGTATTTT
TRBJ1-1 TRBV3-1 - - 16 CASRLRLGGLGTEAFF TGTGCCAGCAGACTAAGGTTGGGGGGGCTCGGAACTGAAGCTTTCTTT
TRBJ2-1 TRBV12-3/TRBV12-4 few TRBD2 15 CASSFWRGRVNEQFF TGTGCCAGCAGTTTTTGGCGGGGGAGGGTCAATGAGCAGTTCTTC
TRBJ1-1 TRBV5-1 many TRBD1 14 CASSSGQANTEAFF TGCGCCAGCAGCTCGGGACAGGCGAACACTGAAGCTTTCTTT
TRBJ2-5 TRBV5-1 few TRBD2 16 CASSLDFSGNGETQYF TGCGCCAGCAGCTTGGATTTCAGCGGGAACGGAGAGACCCAGTACTTC
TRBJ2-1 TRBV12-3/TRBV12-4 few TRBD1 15 CASSLRGPGRDEQFF TGTGCCAGCAGTTTAAGGGGGCCAGGTAGGGATGAGCAGTTCTTC
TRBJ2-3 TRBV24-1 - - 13 CATSGGVPDTQYF TGTGCCACCAGTGGAGGAGTACCAGATACGCAGTATTTT
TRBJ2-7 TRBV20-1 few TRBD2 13 CSARSSGIQEQYF TGCAGTGCTAGATCCAGCGGGATACAAGAGCAGTACTTC
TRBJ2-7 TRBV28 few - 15 CASSLRSGARYEQYF TGTGCCAGCAGTTTGCGGTCAGGGGCTCGGTACGAGCAGTACTTC
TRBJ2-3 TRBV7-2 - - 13 CASSFLSTDTQYF TGTGCCAGCAGCTTTCTAAGCACAGATACGCAGTATTTT
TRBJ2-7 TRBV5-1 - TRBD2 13 CASSSLAGDEQYF TGCGCCAGCAGCTCCTTAGCGGGAGACGAGCAGTACTTC
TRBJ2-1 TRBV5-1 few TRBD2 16 CASSRRAAGGYNEQFF TGCGCCAGCAGCCGGCGCGCAGCGGGAGGGTACAATGAGCAGTTCTTC
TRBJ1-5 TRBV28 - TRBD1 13 CASRPTGTQPQHF TGTGCCAGCAGACCGACAGGGACTCAGCCCCAGCATTTT
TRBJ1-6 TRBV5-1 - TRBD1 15 CASSLEDRESTPLHF TGCGCCAGCAGCTTGGAGGACAGGGAAAGTACACCCCTCCACTTT
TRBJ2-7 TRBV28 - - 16 CASSLYEGEGTHEQYF TGTGCCAGCAGTTTATACGAAGGAGAGGGAACCCACGAGCAGTACTTC
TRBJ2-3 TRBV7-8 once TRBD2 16 CASSSSSGSQGDTQYF TGTGCCAGCAGCTCAAGTAGCGGGAGTCAGGGAGATACGCAGTATTTT
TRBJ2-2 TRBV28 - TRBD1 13 CASTPGGTGELFF TGTGCCAGCACCCCAGGGGGCACCGGGGAGCTGTTTTTT
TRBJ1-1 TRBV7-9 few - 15 CASSLGVGLNTEAFF TGTGCCAGCAGCTTAGGCGTGGGTTTGAACACTGAAGCTTTCTTT
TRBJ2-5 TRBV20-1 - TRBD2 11 CSAGLEGTQYF TGCAGTGCTGGACTAGAGGGGACCCAGTACTTC
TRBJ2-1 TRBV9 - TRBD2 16 CASSVVGTSGYNEQFF TGTGCCAGCAGCGTAGTGGGGACTAGCGGCTACAATGAGCAGTTCTTC
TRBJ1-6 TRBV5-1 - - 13 CASSLRTNSPLHF TGCGCCAGCAGCCTACGAACTAATTCACCCCTCCACTTT
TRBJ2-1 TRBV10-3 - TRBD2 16 CAISEGAGGQYNEQFF TGTGCCATCAGTGAAGGGGCGGGAGGCCAGTACAATGAGCAGTTCTTC
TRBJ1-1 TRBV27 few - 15 CASSPLGEGRTEAFF TGTGCCAGCAGTCCGCTTGGGGAGGGAAGGACTGAAGCTTTCTTT
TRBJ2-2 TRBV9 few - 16 CASSVRGGQSTGELFF TGTGCCAGCAGCGTACGCGGGGGACAGTCCACCGGGGAGCTGTTTTTT
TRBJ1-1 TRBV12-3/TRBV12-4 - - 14 CASSLTQMNTEAFF TGTGCCAGCAGCCTCACACAGATGAACACTGAAGCTTTCTTT
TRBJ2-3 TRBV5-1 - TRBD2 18 CASSLVILAGGDTDTQYF TGCGCCAGCAGCTTGGTTATCCTAGCGGGGGGCGACACAGATACGCAGTATTTT
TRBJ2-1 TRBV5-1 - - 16 CASSSAGQDLYNEQFF TGCGCCAGCAGCTCGGCGGGACAAGACTTATACAATGAGCAGTTCTTC
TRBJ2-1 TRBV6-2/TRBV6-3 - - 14 CASSYVAGDNEQFF TGTGCCAGCAGTTATGTAGCTGGGGACAATGAGCAGTTCTTC
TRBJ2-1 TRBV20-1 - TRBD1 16 CSARNRQGVSYNEQFF TGCAGTGCTAGAAACCGACAGGGTGTATCCTACAATGAGCAGTTCTTC
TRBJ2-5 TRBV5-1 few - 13 CASSSGDQETQYF TGCGCCAGCAGCTCAGGGGACCAAGAGACCCAGTACTTC
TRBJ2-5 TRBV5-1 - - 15 CASSTQTTYQETQYF TGCGCCAGCAGCACACAGACTACGTACCAAGAGACCCAGTACTTC
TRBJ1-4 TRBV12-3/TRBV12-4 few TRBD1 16 CASSLGSPGGNEKLFF TGTGCCAGCAGTTTGGGGAGTCCAGGGGGGAATGAAAAACTGTTTTTT
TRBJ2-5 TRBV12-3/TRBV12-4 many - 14 CASSCSEAPETQYF TGTGCCAGCAGTTGCAGTGAGGCTCCGGAGACCCAGTACTTC
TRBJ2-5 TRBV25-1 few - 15 CASSESVGSWETQYF TGTGCCAGCAGTGAAAGTGTCGGGAGTTGGGAGACCCAGTACTTC
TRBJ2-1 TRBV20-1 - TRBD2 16 CSARLIRGSSYNEQFF TGCAGTGCCCGCCTAATCCGCGGGAGCTCCTACAATGAGCAGTTCTTC
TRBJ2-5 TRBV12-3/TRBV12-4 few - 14 CASSGQGYGETQYF TGTGCCAGCAGCGGCCAGGGGTACGGAGAGACCCAGTACTTC
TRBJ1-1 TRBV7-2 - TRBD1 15 CASSLAKTGWTEAFF TGTGCCAGCAGCTTAGCGAAGACAGGGTGGACTGAAGCTTTCTTT